One sample yielded the 28 T cell receptor beta chains listed below, sequenced in a study of blood T cell repertoires in COVID-19 (TCRdb year 2020). Library generation was performed with the immunoSEQ multiplex PCR assay. The clones in this table, taken by TCRdb from immuneACCESS, are in-frame only. Not every clone is retained; where verified, under half of the shortfall comes from an unresolved V gene, and the cause of the rest is unknown. For this sample there are approximately 200,000 clones; around four fifths appear just once. The ten largest account for roughly a tenth of the sample. The sequenced sample was peripheral blood. Every receptor here comes from an elderly woman with COVID-19, enrolled during active disease.

The V call is TRBV7-6, the J call TRBJ2-2, with a tentative D call TRBD2 (5 bases). The CDR3 has 16 amino acids. V lost 3 bases, J lost 0 bases, and 11 bases lay in between. The germline gives CDR1 SGHVS, CDR2 FNYEAQ. CDR3 DNA: TGTGCCAGCAGCTTCGCCACTAGAGCGAACACCGGGGAGCTGTTTTTT. Amino acid sequence: CASSFATRANTGELFF.

The V call is TRBV7-9, the J call TRBJ1-3, with TRBD1 matching over 7 bases. Germline V gene data show CDR1 as SEHNR and CDR2 as FQNEAQ (reference sequence). This CDR3 comprises 15 residues. Trimming at V came to 5 bases and at J to 0 bases, leaving 4 bases not matched to a gene. The CDR3 loop reads CASSKGTVSGNTIYF. As DNA, the CDR3 is TGTGCCAGCAGCAAGGGGACAGTCTCTGGAAACACCATATATTTT. The full variable domain, in which reference TRBV7-9 and TRBJ1-3 provide the parts outside the CDR3, is DTGVSQNPRHKITKRGQNVTFRCDPISEHNRLYWYRQTLGQGPEFLTYFQNEAQLEKSRLLSDRFSAERPKGSFSTLEIQRTEQGDSAMYLCASSKGTVSGNTIYFGEGSWLTVV.

The gene calls are TRBV3-1 (or the pseudogene TRBV3-2) and TRBJ2-3; 8 nucleotides match TRBD2. V gave up 0 bases and J gave up 10 bases; unmatched junction bases: 9. Per germline, CDR1 LGHDT and CDR2 YNNKEL (reference sequence). The CDR3 totals 15 residues. The CDR3 bases are TGTGCCAGCAGCCAAGAGGCGCGAAGCGGGGGTCCGCAGTATTTT. This sequence encodes CASSQEARSGGPQYF.

CDR3 residues: CASSLDKSPLHF. The CDR3 DNA reads as TGTGCCAGCAGTTTAGACAAATCACCCCTCCACTTT. The J gene is TRBJ1-6, the V gene TRBV28; D unresolved. Germline-derived CDR1 and CDR2 are MDHEN and SYDVKM. Between the trimmed V and J ends, which lost 2 bases and 10 bases, there was a span of 6 bases. This CDR3 has 12 residues.

The gene calls are TRBV28 and TRBJ1-6; the match to TRBD1 covers 7 bases. This CDR3 has 14 residues. Trimming cost V 10 bases and J 9 bases; bases outside gene matches: 12. The germline V gene has CDR1 MDHEN and CDR2 SYDVKM. The CDR3 is CATRGTTFSSPLHF. CDR3 nucleotides: TGTGCCACCAGGGGGACAACTTTCTCTTCACCCCTCCACTTT.

The chain links TRBV5-1 to TRBJ1-1; possibly TRBD1 for D (5 bases). V lost 0 bases to trimming and J lost 6 bases, with 12 bases between them. Germline CDR1 SGHRS, CDR2 YFSETQ. The CDR3 is 14 residues long. The CDR3 spells CASSLAVGGAEAFF. CDR3 nucleotides: TGCGCCAGCAGCTTGGCTGTTGGGGGGGCTGAAGCTTTCTTT.

This chain links TRBV25-1 with TRBJ2-5; TRBD2 aligns across 7 bases. CDR1 is MGHDK and CDR2 is SYGVNS in the germline V gene. V shed 6 bases, J shed 2 bases, and the junction held 12 bases outside the gene matches. The CDR3 runs to 16 residues. CDR3 coding DNA: TGTGCCAGCAGAGCGGATATGACGGGACTACAAGAGACCCAGTACTTC. Its translation: CASRADMTGLQETQYF.

The gene calls are TRBV5-5 and TRBJ2-5; 10 bases align to TRBD1. This CDR3 spans 15 amino acids. Trimming cost V 4 bases and J 3 bases; bases outside gene matches: 6. Germline V CDR1 and CDR2: SGHKS, YYEKEE (reference sequence). CDR3 coding DNA: TGTGCCAGCAGCAGGGCCGGGACAGGGGAAGAGACCCAGTACTTC. As protein: CASSRAGTGEETQYF. Full variable domain (missing parts from reference TRBV5-5 and TRBJ2-5): DAGVTQSPTHLIKTRGQQVTLRCSPISGHKSVSWYQQVLGQGPQFIFQYYEKEERGRGNFPDRFSARQFPNYSSELNVNALLLGDSALYLCASSRAGTGEETQYFGPGTRLLVL.

V is TRBV5-1 and J is TRBJ2-5; D remains unclear. V was pared by 4 bases and J by 3 bases, with 10 bases between. The germline gives CDR1 SGHRS, CDR2 YFSETQ. The CDR3 spans 13 residues. The chain's CDR3 is CASSVTDKETQYF. In DNA form, the CDR3 reads TGCGCCAGCAGCGTTACAGATAAAGAGACCCAGTACTTC.

J is TRBJ1-4 and V is TRBV28, with D unresolved. Trimming stripped 6 bases from V and 2 bases from J, with 10 bases between. Germline V gives CDR1 MDHEN, CDR2 SYDVKM. CDR3 length: 14 amino acids. The CDR3 here is CASSRPGTNEKLFF. In nucleotides, the CDR3 is TGTGCCAGCAGCCGTCCGGGGACTAATGAAAAACTGTTTTTT.

V usage is TRBV7-9 and J usage is TRBJ2-2, with 9 bases that match TRBD1. Germline CDR1 is SEHNR and CDR2 is FQNEAQ (reference sequence). The CDR3 totals 19 residues. J gave up 6 bases and V 2 bases, and 16 bases lay outside the gene matches. CDR3 amino acids: CASSLRPSGTGKVSGELFF. The CDR3 DNA reads as TGTGCCAGCAGCTTACGTCCATCCGGGACAGGGAAGGTATCCGGGGAGCTGTTTTTT.

The rearrangement links TRBV18 to TRBJ2-2; TRBD2 aligns across 13 bases. CDR3 length: 17 residues. Germline trimming cut 8 bases from V and 2 bases from J; bases unmatched to any gene: 8. Germline V gives CDR1 KGHSH, CDR2 LQKENI. CDR3 coding DNA: TGTGCCAGCGCCTGGACTAGCGGGGGAGCAAACACCGGGGAGCTGTTTTTT. Its protein product is CASAWTSGGANTGELFF.

The sample holds a few counts of this clone. The V call is TRBV4-1, the J call TRBJ2-3; 10 bases line up with TRBD2. From germline, CDR1 is MGHRA and CDR2 YSYEKL. CDR3 length: 16 residues. V trimming: 3 bases; J trimming: 0 bases; junction bases outside the gene matches: 3. DNA for the CDR3: TGCGCCAGCAGCCAGACTAGCGGGCAAAGCACAGATACGCAGTATTTT. This encodes CASSQTSGQSTDTQYF.

The chain recombines TRBV3-1 (or the pseudogene TRBV3-2) with TRBJ2-7, with 15 bases fitting TRBD2. Germline V gene data show CDR1 as LGHDT and CDR2 as YNNKEL (reference sequence). The CDR3 covers 16 residues. The junction had 10 bases not matched to a gene; V was cut back by 4 bases and J by 9 bases. The CDR3 nucleotides are TGTGCCAGCAGCCCTCCTGGACTAGCGGGGGGGCGCGTGCAGTACTTC. It specifies CASSPPGLAGGRVQYF.

The rearrangement uses TRBV9 and TRBJ2-7, with D tentatively TRBD1 (5 bases). The CDR3 contains 17 residues. CDR1 and CDR2 from the germline V gene are SGDLS and YYNGEE. The V end was cut by 4 bases, the J end by 7 bases, with 27 bases between. CDR3 region: CASSPMLKGQDMGEQYF. The CDR3, as DNA: TGTGCCAGCAGCCCTATGCTCAAGGGGCAGGACATGGGGGAGCAGTACTTC.

The V gene is TRBV6-5, the J gene TRBJ2-1, with 8 bases that match TRBD1. After removal of 2 bases from V and 9 bases from J, the junction contained 6 bases not matched to a gene. The CDR3 spans 14 residues. The germline gives CDR1 MNHEY, CDR2 SVGAGI. CDR3 nucleotide sequence: TGTGCCAGCAGTTACGAATCAGGGGGCTCTGAGCAGTTCTTC. Its translation: CASSYESGGSEQFF.

The chain carries TRBV5-1 and TRBJ1-1; no clear D gene. CDR3 length: 13 amino acids. V lost 4 bases to trimming and J lost 8 bases, with 15 bases between them. The germline gives CDR1 SGHRS, CDR2 YFSETQ. The CDR3 region has the DNA TGCGCCAGCAGCCCTGAGGGCTCTTACGAAGCTTTCTTT. It encodes CASSPEGSYEAFF.

The chain is built from TRBV11-1 and TRBJ2-3, with TRBD2 matching 9 bases. Germline lookup yields CDR1 SGHAT and CDR2 FQDESV (reference sequence). The V segment lost 3 bases and the J segment 4 bases; nucleotides outside the gene matches: 5. The CDR3 has 15 amino acids. CDR3 loop: CASSLRGGGPDTQYF. CDR3 DNA: TGTGCCAGCAGCTTGCGGGGGGGCGGTCCAGATACGCAGTATTTT.

This sequence joins TRBV18 and TRBJ2-2; 7 nucleotides match TRBD1. V trimming: 2 bases; J trimming: 9 bases; junction bases outside the gene matches: 9. The germline V gene encodes CDR1 KGHSH and CDR2 LQKENI. The CDR3 is 15 residues long. DNA of the CDR3: TGTGCCAGCTCACCAGGGACAGACTCTGACCGGGAGCTGTTTTTT. This encodes CASSPGTDSDRELFF.

This chain links TRBV5-6 with TRBJ1-1; no firm D call. This CDR3 is 12 amino acids long. Trimming took 3 bases from V and 10 from J, leaving 13 bases between them. The germline V gene encodes CDR1 SGHDT and CDR2 YYEEEE. CDR3 in amino acids: CASSYLREGAFF. Here the CDR3 DNA reads TGTGCCAGCAGCTACCTCCGGGAGGGAGCTTTCTTT.

The chain employs TRBV6-1 and TRBJ1-2; 8 bases align to TRBD1. Trimming at V came to 3 bases and at J to 4 bases, leaving 4 bases not matched to a gene. This CDR3 comprises 14 residues. Per the germline V gene, CDR1 is MNHNS and CDR2 is SASEGT. CDR3 residues: CASSDQGARYGYTF. Here the CDR3 DNA reads TGTGCCAGCAGTGACCAGGGGGCGCGCTATGGCTACACCTTC.

The chain employs TRBV2 and TRBJ1-5; D is perhaps TRBD1 (6 bases). CDR1 SNHLY and CDR2 FYNNEI come from the germline V gene. The CDR3 runs to 12 residues. V gave up 5 bases and J gave up 8 bases, with 10 bases separating them. The CDR3 loop is CASSKQGEPQHF. The CDR3 DNA reads as TGTGCCAGCAGTAAACAGGGAGAGCCCCAGCATTTT. The full variable domain, with the rest looked up from reference TRBV2 and TRBJ1-5, is EPEVTQTPSHQVTQMGQEVILRCVPISNHLYFYWYRQILGQKVEFLVSFYNNEISEKSEIFDDQFSVERPDGSNFTLKIRSTKLEDSAMYFCASSKQGEPQHFGDGTRLSIL.

The chain employs TRBV6-5 and TRBJ2-7, with D possibly matching TRBD2 (5 bases). This CDR3 spans 14 amino acids. V lost 3 bases and J 2 bases, leaving 11 bases between the germline ends. The V gene's germline CDR1 is MNHEY and CDR2 SVGAGI. The CDR3: CASSYGRGAYEQYV. The DNA for the CDR3 is TGTGCCAGCAGTTATGGTCGGGGAGCCTACGAGCAGTACGTC.

The chain employs TRBV5-5 and TRBJ2-3; 10 bases agree with TRBD1. Per germline, CDR1 SGHKS and CDR2 YYEKEE (reference sequence). The CDR3 runs to 16 residues. Unmatched junction bases numbered 5, after V lost 0 bases and J lost 4 bases. Here the CDR3 reads CASSLVWGTGADTQYF. The CDR3 DNA sequence: TGTGCCAGCAGCTTGGTTTGGGGGACAGGGGCAGATACGCAGTATTTT.

The chain employs TRBV11-2 and TRBJ2-5; 8 bases line up with TRBD2. CDR3 length: 13 amino acids. The ends lost 5 bases at V and 5 bases at J; junction bases unmatched: 4. In germline, CDR1 is SGHAT, CDR2 FQNNGV. The CDR3 sequence: CASSAGLAETQYF. CDR3 nucleotide sequence: TGTGCCAGCAGCGCCGGACTAGCCGAGACCCAGTACTTC.

This chain connects TRBV15 to TRBJ1-5; no clear D gene. This CDR3 has 12 amino acids. From germline, CDR1 is LNHNV and CDR2 YYDKDF (reference sequence). The V gene lost 3 bases and the J gene lost 6 bases, with 6 bases spanning the gap. CDR3 DNA: TGTGCCACCAGCAGCTATAGTCAGCCCCAGCATTTT. Its protein is CATSSYSQPQHF.

The V gene is TRBV27, the J gene TRBJ2-7; the match to TRBD1 covers 7 bases. The V gene end was trimmed by 4 bases and the J gene end by 9 bases; junction bases not matched to a gene: 9. This CDR3 comprises 13 residues. Germline V gene data show CDR1 as MNHEY and CDR2 as SMNVEV (reference sequence). CDR3 amino acids: CASSSSRQGSQYF. The CDR3 DNA follows: TGTGCCAGCAGTTCCTCCAGACAGGGTTCGCAGTACTTC.

V usage is TRBV3-1 (or the pseudogene TRBV3-2) and J usage is TRBJ1-2, with a weak D call TRBD1 (5 bases). CDR3 length equals 12 residues. The V gene's germline CDR1 is LGHDT and CDR2 YNNKEL (reference sequence). V lost 3 bases, J lost 10 bases, and 12 bases lay in between. DNA for the CDR3: TGTGCCAGCAGCCAGGGGGACTTGGTCTACACCTTC. It yields the protein CASSQGDLVYTF.